The rows below give T cell receptor beta chains drawn from one sample of a study of cytomegalovirus exposure and HLA in healthy donors. Clones were read by immunoSEQ multiplex PCR, and TCRdb kept only the in-frame ones, dropping some. This table holds around 91,000 clones, roughly 78% found once. The material sequenced was PBMCs. The receptors shown here come from a male donor in good health and CMV-seropositive. The CDR3 runs from the conserved cysteine through the conserved F or W.

j_call: TRBJ2-7
v_call: TRBV11-2
cdr3_aa: CASSPITGPRDEQYF

j_call: TRBJ2-1
v_call: TRBV7-2
cdr3_aa: CASSLSGGYNEQFF

j_call: TRBJ2-7
v_call: TRBV7-8
cdr3_aa: CASSSDLRTSRYEQYF

j_call: TRBJ1-2
v_call: TRBV2
cdr3_aa: CASRGDRNYGYTF

j_call: TRBJ2-7
v_call: TRBV27
cdr3_aa: CASSFQGDSYEQYF

j_call: TRBJ2-7
v_call: TRBV2
cdr3_aa: CASSKIAESSYEQYF

j_call: TRBJ1-4
v_call: TRBV2
cdr3_aa: CASRIRVGEKLFF

j_call: TRBJ2-6
v_call: TRBV7-7
cdr3_aa: CASSSGPGANVLTF

j_call: TRBJ1-2
v_call: TRBV28
cdr3_aa: CASRKAGTLNYGYTF

j_call: TRBJ1-6
v_call: TRBV23-1
cdr3_aa: CASSQSGTDSPLHF

j_call: TRBJ2-4
v_call: TRBV5-6
cdr3_aa: CASSLYLAGVAKNIQYF

j_call: TRBJ2-1
v_call: TRBV30
cdr3_aa: CASGIAVLSSYNEQFF

j_call: TRBJ2-7
v_call: TRBV14
cdr3_aa: CASSRGQGSYEQYF

j_call: TRBJ1-1
v_call: TRBV5-1
cdr3_aa: CASSHEQGTLNTEAFF

j_call: TRBJ2-7
v_call: TRBV5-1
cdr3_aa: CASSLASSYEQYF

j_call: TRBJ1-5
v_call: TRBV18
cdr3_aa: CASSIQGSNQPQHF

j_call: TRBJ2-1
v_call: TRBV15
cdr3_aa: CATSRDMTSGGFSYNEQFF

j_call: TRBJ1-4
v_call: TRBV15
cdr3_aa: CATSRDHRVTELFF

j_call: TRBJ2-7
v_call: TRBV13
cdr3_aa: CASSSYGQGSYEQYF

j_call: TRBJ2-1
v_call: TRBV7-9
cdr3_aa: CAIIQGGMNEQFF

j_call: TRBJ2-7
v_call: TRBV7-9
cdr3_aa: CASSEPTGRSSYEQYF

j_call: TRBJ2-1
v_call: TRBV29-1
cdr3_aa: CSVERAGVSNEQFF

j_call: TRBJ1-4
v_call: TRBV27
cdr3_aa: CASSFWKTGFNEKLFF

j_call: TRBJ2-7
v_call: TRBV5-6
cdr3_aa: CASSFSGTGNEQYF

j_call: TRBJ1-1
v_call: TRBV4-1
cdr3_aa: CASSPDWATEAFF

j_call: TRBJ2-1
v_call: TRBV6-1
cdr3_aa: CASSEGTSGLNEQFF

j_call: TRBJ2-3
v_call: TRBV7-6
cdr3_aa: CASQGVAGGPDTQYF

j_call: TRBJ1-5
v_call: TRBV12-5
cdr3_aa: CASGLPQGGNQPQHF

j_call: TRBJ2-3
v_call: TRBV12-5
cdr3_aa: CASGLVRADTQYF

j_call: TRBJ2-3
v_call: TRBV7-9
cdr3_aa: CASSSLAGGAIDTQYF

j_call: TRBJ2-1
v_call: TRBV9
cdr3_aa: CASSVGGAHNEQFF

j_call: TRBJ2-7
v_call: TRBV2
cdr3_aa: CASSGAQPENYEQYF

j_call: TRBJ2-5
v_call: TRBV28
cdr3_aa: CASSSDRGAQYF

j_call: TRBJ2-3
v_call: TRBV9
cdr3_aa: CASSASRHRTDTQYF

j_call: TRBJ1-5
v_call: TRBV5-8
cdr3_aa: CASAMVQPQHF

j_call: TRBJ2-7
v_call: TRBV28
cdr3_aa: CASSSSGGKSEQYF

j_call: TRBJ2-7
v_call: TRBV5-4
cdr3_aa: CASSTWSQGVYEQYF

j_call: TRBJ1-2
v_call: TRBV7-9
cdr3_aa: CASSPWTGTATNYGYTF

j_call: TRBJ2-7
v_call: TRBV19
cdr3_aa: CASRPPGLATLPQYF

j_call: TRBJ2-3
v_call: TRBV28
cdr3_aa: CASRPGLADTDTQYF

j_call: TRBJ1-1
v_call: TRBV29-1
cdr3_aa: CSVDSSRGAFF

j_call: TRBJ2-1
v_call: TRBV5-1
cdr3_aa: CASSLSGEQFF

j_call: TRBJ2-5
v_call: TRBV30
cdr3_aa: CAWSGVGRGETQYF

j_call: TRBJ1-1
v_call: TRBV10-3
cdr3_aa: CAISVDGGFSEAFF

j_call: TRBJ2-3
v_call: TRBV19
cdr3_aa: CASSMASGGTDTQYF

j_call: TRBJ2-3
v_call: TRBV7-8
cdr3_aa: CASSLTSSRQGLDTQYF

j_call: TRBJ1-1
v_call: TRBV5-1
cdr3_aa: CASSLTGGVATEAFF

j_call: TRBJ2-7
v_call: TRBV6-1
cdr3_aa: CASSEEGTGPYEQYF

j_call: TRBJ2-1
v_call: TRBV7-2
cdr3_aa: CASSQEGFGRAIDNEQFF

j_call: TRBJ2-1
v_call: TRBV28
cdr3_aa: CASSPRLDEQFF

j_call: TRBJ2-7
v_call: TRBV10-3
cdr3_aa: CAISESSREGYEQYF

j_call: TRBJ1-1
v_call: TRBV6-5
cdr3_aa: CASSYAWNTEAFF